Reported below is one TCR beta chain. Its antigen is unknown. A v3.0 immunoSEQ assay was performed at survey level. Sequenced by immunoSEQ multiplex PCR; TCRdb stores in-frame clones only, minus some. The data contain over 10,000 clones, around 77% of them seen just once; the ten biggest clones take up 14%. Germline values: CDR1 SGDLS, CDR2 YYNGEE. This CDR3 is 15 amino acids long. V lost 0 bases and J lost 5; bases outside the gene matches: 8. The sample is drawn from a study of long-term antiretroviral therapy in people with HIV. Looking at the study overall: First collections came about a decade before the 2015 immediate-ART recommendation. Broader study findings: ART adherence was not documented, and neither viral resistance nor therapy changes had any data. Diversity increased after ART yet remained lower than in transplant donor controls.

No fewer than two post-ART and no fewer than one pre-ART PBMC samples existed for each donor. The chain links TRBV9 to TRBJ2-7; 7 bases line up with TRBD1. The sequenced sample was unsorted PBMCs, obtained 1.3 years after starting antiretroviral therapy. The source is a woman aged 18-35 years with HIV. The CDR3 bases are TGTGCCAGCAGCGTAGGGGGGACAGAAGTAGACGAGCAGTACTTC. This encodes CASSVGGTEVDEQYF.